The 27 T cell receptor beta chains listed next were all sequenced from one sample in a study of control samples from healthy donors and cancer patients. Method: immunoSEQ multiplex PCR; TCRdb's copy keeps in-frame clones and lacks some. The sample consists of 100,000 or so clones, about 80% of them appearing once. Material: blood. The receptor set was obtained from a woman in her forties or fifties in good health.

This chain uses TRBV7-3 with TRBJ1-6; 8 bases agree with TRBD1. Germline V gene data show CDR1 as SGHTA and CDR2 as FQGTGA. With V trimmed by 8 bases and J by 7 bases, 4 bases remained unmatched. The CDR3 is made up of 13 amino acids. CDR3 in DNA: TGTGCCAGCGGACAGGGACAAAATTCACCCCTCCACTTT. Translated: CASGQGQNSPLHF.

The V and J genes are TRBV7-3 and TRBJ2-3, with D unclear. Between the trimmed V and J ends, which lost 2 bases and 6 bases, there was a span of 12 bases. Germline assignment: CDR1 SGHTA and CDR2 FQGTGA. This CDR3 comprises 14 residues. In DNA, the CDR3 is TGTGCCAGCAGCTTACGGACCCTATACGATACGCAGTATTTT. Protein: CASSLRTLYDTQYF.

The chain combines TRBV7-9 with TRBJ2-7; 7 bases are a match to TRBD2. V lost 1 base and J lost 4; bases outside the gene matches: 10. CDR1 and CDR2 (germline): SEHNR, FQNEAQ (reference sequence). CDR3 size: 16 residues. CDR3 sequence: CASSLVATGGSYEQYF. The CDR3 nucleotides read TGTGCCAGCAGCTTAGTAGCAACAGGCGGGAGTTACGAGCAGTACTTC.

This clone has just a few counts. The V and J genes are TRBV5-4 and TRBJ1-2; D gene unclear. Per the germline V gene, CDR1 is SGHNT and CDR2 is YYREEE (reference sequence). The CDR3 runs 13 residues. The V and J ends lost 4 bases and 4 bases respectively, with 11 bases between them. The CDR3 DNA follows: TGTGCCAGCAGCGCCCTGACTGGCTATGGCTACACCTTC. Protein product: CASSALTGYGYTF.

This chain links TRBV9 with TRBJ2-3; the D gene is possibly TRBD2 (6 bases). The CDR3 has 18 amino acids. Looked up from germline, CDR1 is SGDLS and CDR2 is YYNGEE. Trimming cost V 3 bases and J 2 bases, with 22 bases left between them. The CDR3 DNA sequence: TGTGCCAGCAGCGCCCAGTTCTTGGGGCGGGGCGACACAGATACGCAGTATTTT. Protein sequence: CASSAQFLGRGDTDTQYF.

CDR3 residues: CAWSVETGNEKLFF. The CDR3 DNA is TGTGCCTGGAGTGTGGAGACAGGGAACGAAAAACTGTTTTTT. The chain couples TRBV30 to TRBJ1-4; 7 nucleotides agree with TRBD1. The length of the CDR3 is 14 residues. The germline V gene encodes CDR1 GTSNPN and CDR2 SVGIG (reference sequence). V lost 0 bases to trimming and J lost 8 bases; unmatched junction nucleotides: 6.

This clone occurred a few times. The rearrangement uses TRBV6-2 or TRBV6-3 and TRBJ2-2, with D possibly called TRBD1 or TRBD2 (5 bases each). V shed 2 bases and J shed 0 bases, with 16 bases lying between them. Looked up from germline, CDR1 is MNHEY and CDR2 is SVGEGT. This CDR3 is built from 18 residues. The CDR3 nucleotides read TGTGCCAGCAGTTACCCATTGGGACGGAACCCGAACACCGGGGAGCTGTTTTTT. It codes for CASSYPLGRNPNTGELFF.

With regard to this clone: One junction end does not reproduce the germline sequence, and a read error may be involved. The CDR3 DNA reads TGTCCCAGCAGCGAGGAAGGAGCGCGCCCCGGCGAGCTGTTTTTT. This sequence encodes CPSSEEGARPGELFF. The chain carries TRBV5-4 and TRBJ2-2; no reliable D call. Looked up from germline, CDR1 is SGHNT and CDR2 is YYREEE (reference sequence). CDR3 length: 15 amino acids.

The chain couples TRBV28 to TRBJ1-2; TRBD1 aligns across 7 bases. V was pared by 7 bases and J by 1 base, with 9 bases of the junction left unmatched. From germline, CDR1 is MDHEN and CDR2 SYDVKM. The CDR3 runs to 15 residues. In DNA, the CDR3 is TGTGCCAGCAAATATATGACAGGGAGTAACTATGGCTACACCTTC. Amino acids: CASKYMTGSNYGYTF.

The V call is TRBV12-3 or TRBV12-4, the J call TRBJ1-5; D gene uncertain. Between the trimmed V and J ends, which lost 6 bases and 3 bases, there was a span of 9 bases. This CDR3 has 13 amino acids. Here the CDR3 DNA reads TGTGCCAGCAGCACAACACACAATCAGCCCCAGCATTTT. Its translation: CASSTTHNQPQHF.

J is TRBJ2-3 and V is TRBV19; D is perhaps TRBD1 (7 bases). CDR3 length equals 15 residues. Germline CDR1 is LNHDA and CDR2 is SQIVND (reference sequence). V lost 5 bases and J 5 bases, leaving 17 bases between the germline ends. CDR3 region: CASSSQGGPGDTQYF. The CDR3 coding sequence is TGTGCCAGTAGTTCTCAGGGGGGACCGGGAGATACGCAGTATTTT.

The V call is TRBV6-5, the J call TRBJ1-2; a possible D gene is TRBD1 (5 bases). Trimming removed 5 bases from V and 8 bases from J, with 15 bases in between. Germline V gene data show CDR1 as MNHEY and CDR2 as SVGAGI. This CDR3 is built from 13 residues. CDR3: CASSPPSGEGYTF. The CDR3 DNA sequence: TGTGCCAGCAGTCCTCCATCGGGGGAAGGCTACACCTTC.

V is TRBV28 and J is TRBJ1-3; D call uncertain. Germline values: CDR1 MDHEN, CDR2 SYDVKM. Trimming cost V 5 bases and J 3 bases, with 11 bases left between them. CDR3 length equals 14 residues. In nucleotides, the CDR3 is TGTGCCAGCAGTCCCCAAATGGGTGGAAACACCATATATTTT. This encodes CASSPQMGGNTIYF.

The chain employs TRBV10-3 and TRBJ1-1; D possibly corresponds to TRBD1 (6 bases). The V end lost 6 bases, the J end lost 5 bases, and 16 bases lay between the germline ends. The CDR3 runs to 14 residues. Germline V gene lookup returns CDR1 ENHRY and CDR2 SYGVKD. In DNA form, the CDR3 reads TGTGCCATCAGGGAGAGGGGGGCTGAAACTGAAGCTTTCTTT. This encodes CAIRERGAETEAFF.

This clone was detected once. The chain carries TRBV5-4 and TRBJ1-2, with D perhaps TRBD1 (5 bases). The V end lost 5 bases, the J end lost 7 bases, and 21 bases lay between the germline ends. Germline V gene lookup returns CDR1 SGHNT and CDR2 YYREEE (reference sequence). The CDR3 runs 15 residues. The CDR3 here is CASRIGGPGDVGYTF. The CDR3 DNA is TGTGCCAGCAGGATCGGGGGTCCGGGGGACGTTGGCTACACCTTC.

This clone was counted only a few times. The CDR3 bases are TGTGCCAGCAGCTTGGACGGCAGGGGTAATTCACCCCTCCACTTT. Amino acid sequence: CASSLDGRGNSPLHF. The J gene is TRBJ1-6, the V gene TRBV5-4; tentative D call: TRBD1 (6 bases). Germline V gives CDR1 SGHNT, CDR2 YYREEE (reference sequence). The CDR3 contains 15 residues. V shed 0 bases and J shed 6 bases, with 10 bases lying between them.

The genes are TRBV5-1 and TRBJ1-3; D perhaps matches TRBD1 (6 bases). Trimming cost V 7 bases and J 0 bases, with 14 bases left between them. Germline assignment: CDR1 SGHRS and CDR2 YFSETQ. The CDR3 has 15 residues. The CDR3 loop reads CASRIGDNSGNTIYF. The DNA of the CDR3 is TGCGCCAGCCGAATTGGGGACAACTCTGGAAACACCATATATTTT. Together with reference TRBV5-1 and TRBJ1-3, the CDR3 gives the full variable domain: KAGVTQTPRYLIKTRGQQVTLSCSPISGHRSVSWYQQTPGQGLQFLFEYFSETQRNKGNFPGRFSGRQFSNSRSEMNVSTLELGDSALYLCASRIGDNSGNTIYFGEGSWLTVV.

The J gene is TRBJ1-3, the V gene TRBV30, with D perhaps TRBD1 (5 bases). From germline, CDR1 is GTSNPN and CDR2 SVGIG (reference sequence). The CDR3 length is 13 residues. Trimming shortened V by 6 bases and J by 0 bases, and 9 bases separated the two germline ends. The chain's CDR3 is CACTGYSGNTIYF. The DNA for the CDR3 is TGTGCCTGTACAGGATACTCTGGAAACACCATATATTTT.

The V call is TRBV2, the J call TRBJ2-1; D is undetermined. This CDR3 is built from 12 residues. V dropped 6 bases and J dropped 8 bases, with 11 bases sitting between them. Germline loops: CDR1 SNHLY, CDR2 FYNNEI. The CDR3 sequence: CASSDPVDEQFF. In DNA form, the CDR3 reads TGTGCCAGCAGCGACCCTGTCGATGAGCAGTTCTTC. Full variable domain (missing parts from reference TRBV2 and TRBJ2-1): EPEVTQTPSHQVTQMGQEVILRCVPISNHLYFYWYRQILGQKVEFLVSFYNNEISEKSEIFDDQFSVERPDGSNFTLKIRSTKLEDSAMYFCASSDPVDEQFFGPGTRLTVL.

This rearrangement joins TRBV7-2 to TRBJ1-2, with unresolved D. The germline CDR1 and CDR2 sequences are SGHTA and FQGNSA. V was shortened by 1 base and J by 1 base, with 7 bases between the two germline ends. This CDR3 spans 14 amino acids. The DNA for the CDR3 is TGTGCCAGCAGCTTAGGGCCGAGTAACTATGGCTACACCTTC. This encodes CASSLGPSNYGYTF.

Here the CDR3 DNA reads TGTGCCAGCAGTTTGTCCAGGGCAAACACCGAGCAGTACTTC. Translating it yields CASSLSRANTEQYF. This chain uses TRBV6-6 with TRBJ2-7; possible D gene TRBD1, 5 bases. CDR1 and CDR2 (germline): MNHNY, SVGAGI (reference sequence). CDR3 length: 14 amino acids. V lost 4 bases and J lost 6, with 16 bases in between.

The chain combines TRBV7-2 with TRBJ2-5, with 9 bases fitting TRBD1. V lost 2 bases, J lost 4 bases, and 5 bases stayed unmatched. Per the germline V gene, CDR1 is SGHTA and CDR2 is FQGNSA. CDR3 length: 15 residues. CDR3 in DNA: TGTGCCAGCAGCTTACGGACAGGGGAAGGAGAGACCCAGTACTTC. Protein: CASSLRTGEGETQYF.

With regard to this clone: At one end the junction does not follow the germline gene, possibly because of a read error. Here the CDR3 DNA reads TGTGCCGGCAGTTACTCGATTGAGGGTGACAGGGACGATGAGCAGTTCTTC. It specifies CAGSYSIEGDRDDEQFF. The chain employs TRBV6-2 or TRBV6-3 and TRBJ2-1, with 7 bases aligning to TRBD1. CDR1 is MNHEY and CDR2 is SVGEGT in the germline V gene. CDR3 length equals 17 residues.

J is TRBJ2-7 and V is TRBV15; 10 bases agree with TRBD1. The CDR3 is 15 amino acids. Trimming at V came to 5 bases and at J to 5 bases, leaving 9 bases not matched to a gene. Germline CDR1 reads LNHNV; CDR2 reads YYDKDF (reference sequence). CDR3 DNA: TGTGCCACCAGCGATTCCGGGACAGGGGACCACGAGCAGTACTTC. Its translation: CATSDSGTGDHEQYF. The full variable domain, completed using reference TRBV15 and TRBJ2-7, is DAMVIQNPRYQVTQFGKPVTLSCSQTLNHNVMYWYQQKSSQAPKLLFHYYDKDFNNEADTPDNFQSRRPNTSFCFLDIRSPGLGDTAMYLCATSDSGTGDHEQYFGPGTRLTVT.

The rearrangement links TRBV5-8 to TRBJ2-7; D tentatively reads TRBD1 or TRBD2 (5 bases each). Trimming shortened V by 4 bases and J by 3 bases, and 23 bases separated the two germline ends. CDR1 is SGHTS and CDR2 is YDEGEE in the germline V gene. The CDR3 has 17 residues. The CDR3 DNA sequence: TGTGCCAGCAGCCGGATATGGGACGACAGTGGAAACTACGAGCAGTACTTC. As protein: CASSRIWDDSGNYEQYF.

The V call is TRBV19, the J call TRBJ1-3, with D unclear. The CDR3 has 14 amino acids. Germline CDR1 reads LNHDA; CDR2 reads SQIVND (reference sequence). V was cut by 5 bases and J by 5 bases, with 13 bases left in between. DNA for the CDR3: TGTGCCAGTAGTCCGCATACCGGCAGAAACACCATATATTTT. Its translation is CASSPHTGRNTIYF.

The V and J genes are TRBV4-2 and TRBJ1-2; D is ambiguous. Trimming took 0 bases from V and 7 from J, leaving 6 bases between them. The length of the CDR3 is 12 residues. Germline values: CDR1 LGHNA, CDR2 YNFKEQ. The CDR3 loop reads CASSQDDGGYTF. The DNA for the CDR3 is TGTGCCAGCAGCCAAGACGACGGTGGCTACACCTTC.